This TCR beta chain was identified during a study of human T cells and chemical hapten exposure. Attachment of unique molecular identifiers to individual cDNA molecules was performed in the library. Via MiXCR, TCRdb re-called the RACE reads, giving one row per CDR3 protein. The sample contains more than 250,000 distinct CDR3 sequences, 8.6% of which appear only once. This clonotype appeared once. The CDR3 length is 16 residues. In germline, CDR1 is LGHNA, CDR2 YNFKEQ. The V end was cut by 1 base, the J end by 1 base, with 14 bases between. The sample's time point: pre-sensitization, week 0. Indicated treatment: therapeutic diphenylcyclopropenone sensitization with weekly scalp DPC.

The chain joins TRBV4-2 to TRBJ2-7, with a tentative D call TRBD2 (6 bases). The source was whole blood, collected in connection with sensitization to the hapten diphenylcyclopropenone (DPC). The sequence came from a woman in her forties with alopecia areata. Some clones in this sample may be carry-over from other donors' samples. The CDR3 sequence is CASSQAGRGISYEQYF. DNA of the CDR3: TGTGCCAGCAGCCAAGCTGGGCGGGGAATATCCTACGAGCAGTACTTC.